Listed here is a single TCR beta chain. CDR3 length equals 18 residues. Germline assignment: CDR1 SGHAT and CDR2 FQNNGV. Trimming pared 4 bases from V and 1 base from J, leaving 22 bases between. This entry is derived from a study of blood T cell repertoires in COVID-19. Per the study methods: Amplification of reference gene primers was used by the study to estimate nucleated cell counts. Some clones are missing from TCRdb's copy, which holds only in-frame ones; the method was immunoSEQ multiplex PCR. V and J calls and clone size are as listed in that table; D and trimming were resolved from the DNA. In the table there are 200,000 or so clones, 84% of which are singletons.

The source material was peripheral blood. The receptor's source is an older woman with active or convalescent COVID-19. The J gene is TRBJ1-2, the V gene TRBV11-2; D is uncertain. DNA of the CDR3: TGTGCCAGCAGCTCTATGCGGGGAAGTCGGTCCCGTAACTATGGCTACACCTTC. Amino acid sequence: CASSSMRGSRSRNYGYTF.